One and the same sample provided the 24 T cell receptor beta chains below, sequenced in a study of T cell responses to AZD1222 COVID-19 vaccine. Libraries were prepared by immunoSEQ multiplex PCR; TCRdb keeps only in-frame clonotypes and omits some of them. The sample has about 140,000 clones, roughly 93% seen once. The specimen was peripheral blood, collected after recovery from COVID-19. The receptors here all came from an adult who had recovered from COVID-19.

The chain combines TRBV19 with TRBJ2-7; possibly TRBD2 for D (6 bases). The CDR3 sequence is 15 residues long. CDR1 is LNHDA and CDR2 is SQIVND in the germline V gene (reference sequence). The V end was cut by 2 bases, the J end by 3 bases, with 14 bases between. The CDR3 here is CASSIRGGGIYEQYF. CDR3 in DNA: TGTGCCAGTAGTATACGCGGCGGAGGGATCTACGAGCAGTACTTC. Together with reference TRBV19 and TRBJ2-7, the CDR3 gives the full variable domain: DGGITQSPKYLFRKEGQNVTLSCEQNLNHDAMYWYRQDPGQGLRLIYYSQIVNDFQKGDIAEGYSVSREKKESFPLTVTSAQKNPTAFYLCASSIRGGGIYEQYFGPGTRLTVT.

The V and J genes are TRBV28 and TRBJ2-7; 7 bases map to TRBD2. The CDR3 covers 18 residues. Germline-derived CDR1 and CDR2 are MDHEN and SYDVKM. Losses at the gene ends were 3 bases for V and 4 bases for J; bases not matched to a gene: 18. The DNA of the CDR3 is TGTGCCAGCAGTTTTCATCGTCTGGGCGGGAGTAGTGAATACGAGCAGTACTTC. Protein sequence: CASSFHRLGGSSEYEQYF.

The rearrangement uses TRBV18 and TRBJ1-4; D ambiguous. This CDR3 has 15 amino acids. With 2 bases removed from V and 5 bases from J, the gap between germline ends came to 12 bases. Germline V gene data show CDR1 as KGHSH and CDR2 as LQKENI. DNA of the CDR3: TGTGCCAGCTCACCATTCGAAGACTTAAATGAAAAACTGTTTTTT. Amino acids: CASSPFEDLNEKLFF.

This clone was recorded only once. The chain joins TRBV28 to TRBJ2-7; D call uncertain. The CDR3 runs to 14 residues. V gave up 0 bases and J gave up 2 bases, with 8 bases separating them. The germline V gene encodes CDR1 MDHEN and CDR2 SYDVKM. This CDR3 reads CASSLWEGPYEQYF. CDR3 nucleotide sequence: TGTGCCAGCAGTTTATGGGAAGGGCCCTACGAGCAGTACTTC.

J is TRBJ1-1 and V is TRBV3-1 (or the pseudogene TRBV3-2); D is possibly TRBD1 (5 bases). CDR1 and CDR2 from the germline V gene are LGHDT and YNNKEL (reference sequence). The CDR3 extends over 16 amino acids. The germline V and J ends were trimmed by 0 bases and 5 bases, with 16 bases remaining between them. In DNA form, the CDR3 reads TGTGCCAGCAGCCAAGATCTCGCCGGTAGGGGTACTGAAGCTTTCTTT. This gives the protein CASSQDLAGRGTEAFF.

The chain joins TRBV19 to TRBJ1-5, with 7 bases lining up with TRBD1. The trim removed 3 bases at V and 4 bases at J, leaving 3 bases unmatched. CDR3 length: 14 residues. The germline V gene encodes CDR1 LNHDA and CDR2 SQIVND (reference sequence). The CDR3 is CASSIQGGNQPQHF. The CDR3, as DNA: TGTGCCAGTAGTATTCAGGGGGGAAATCAGCCCCAGCATTTT.

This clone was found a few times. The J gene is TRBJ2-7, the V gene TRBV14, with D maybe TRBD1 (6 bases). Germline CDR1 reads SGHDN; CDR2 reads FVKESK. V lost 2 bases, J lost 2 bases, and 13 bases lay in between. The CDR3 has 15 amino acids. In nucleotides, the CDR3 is TGTGCCAGCAGCCAACCGGACAGCCGACCCTACGAGCAGTACTTC. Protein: CASSQPDSRPYEQYF.

CDR3 nucleotide sequence: TGTGCCAGCAGTTGGGCACTATCTAGCACTGAAGCTTTCTTT. Encoded protein: CASSWALSSTEAFF. The chain couples TRBV27 to TRBJ1-1, with D hard to call. In germline, CDR1 is MNHEY, CDR2 SMNVEV (reference sequence). Trimming pared 4 bases from V and 4 bases from J, leaving 13 bases between. This CDR3 comprises 14 residues.

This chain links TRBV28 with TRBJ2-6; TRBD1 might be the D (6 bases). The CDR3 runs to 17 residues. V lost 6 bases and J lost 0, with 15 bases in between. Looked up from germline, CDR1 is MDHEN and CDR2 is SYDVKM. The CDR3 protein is CASSYETGVSGANVLTF. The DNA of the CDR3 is TGTGCCAGCAGCTATGAGACAGGAGTCTCTGGGGCCAACGTCCTGACTTTC.

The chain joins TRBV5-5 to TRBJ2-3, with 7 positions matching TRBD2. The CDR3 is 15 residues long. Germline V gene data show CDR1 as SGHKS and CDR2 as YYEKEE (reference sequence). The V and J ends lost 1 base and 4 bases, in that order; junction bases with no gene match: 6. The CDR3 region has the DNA TGTGCCAGCAGCTTGTCGGCGGGAGTGGCAGATACGCAGTATTTT. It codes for CASSLSAGVADTQYF.

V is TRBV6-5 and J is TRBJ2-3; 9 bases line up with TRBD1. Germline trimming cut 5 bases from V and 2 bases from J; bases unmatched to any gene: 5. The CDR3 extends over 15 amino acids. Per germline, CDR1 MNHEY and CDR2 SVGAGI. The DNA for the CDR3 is TGTGCCAGCAGTAGGGACAGGGAGACCACAGATACGCAGTATTTT. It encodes CASSRDRETTDTQYF.

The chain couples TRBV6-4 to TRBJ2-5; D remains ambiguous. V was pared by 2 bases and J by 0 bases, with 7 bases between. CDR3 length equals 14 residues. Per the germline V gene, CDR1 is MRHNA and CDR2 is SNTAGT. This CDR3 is CASSDILDQETQYF. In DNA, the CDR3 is TGTGCCAGCAGTGACATTCTGGACCAAGAGACCCAGTACTTC.

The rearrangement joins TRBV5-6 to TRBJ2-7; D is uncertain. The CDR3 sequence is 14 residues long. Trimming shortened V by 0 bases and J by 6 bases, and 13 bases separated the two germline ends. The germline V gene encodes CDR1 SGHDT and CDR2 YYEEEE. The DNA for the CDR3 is TGTGCCAGCAGCTTGGTGGCAGCCGAAGGCGAGCAGTACTTC. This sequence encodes CASSLVAAEGEQYF. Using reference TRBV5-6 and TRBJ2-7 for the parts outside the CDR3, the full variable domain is DAGVTQSPTHLIKTRGQQVTLRCSPKSGHDTVSWYQQALGQGPQFIFQYYEEEERQRGNFPDRFSGHQFPNYSSELNVNALLLGDSALYLCASSLVAAEGEQYFGPGTRLTVT.

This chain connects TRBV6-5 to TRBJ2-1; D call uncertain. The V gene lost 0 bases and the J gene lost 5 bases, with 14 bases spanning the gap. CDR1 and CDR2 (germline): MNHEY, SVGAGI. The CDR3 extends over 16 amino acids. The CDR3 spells CASSYSRPPRNNEQFF. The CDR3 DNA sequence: TGTGCCAGCAGTTACTCGAGGCCCCCCCGTAACAATGAGCAGTTCTTC.

The CDR3: CASSETGPGGYTF. For the CDR3, the DNA is TGTGCCAGCAGCGAGACAGGTCCCGGTGGCTACACCTTC. The chain recombines TRBV7-8 with TRBJ1-2; tentative D call: TRBD1 (6 bases). Trimming removed 5 bases at V and 7 bases at J, with 14 bases between. This CDR3 region has 13 residues. Germline V gene sequence: CDR1 SGHVS, CDR2 FQNEAQ.

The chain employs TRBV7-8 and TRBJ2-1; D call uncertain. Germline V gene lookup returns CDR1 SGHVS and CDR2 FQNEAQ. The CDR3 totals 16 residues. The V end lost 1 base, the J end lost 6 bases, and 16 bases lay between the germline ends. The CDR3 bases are TGTGCCAGCAGCTTAGATGGGTCTGGCCGGTCCAATGAGCAGTTCTTC. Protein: CASSLDGSGRSNEQFF.

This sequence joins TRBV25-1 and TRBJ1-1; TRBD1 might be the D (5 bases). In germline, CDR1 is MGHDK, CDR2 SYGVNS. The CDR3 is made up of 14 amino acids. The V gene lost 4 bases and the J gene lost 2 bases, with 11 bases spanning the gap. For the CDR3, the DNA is TGTGCCAGCAGTGTTAGGGGACCCAACACTGAAGCTTTCTTT. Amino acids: CASSVRGPNTEAFF. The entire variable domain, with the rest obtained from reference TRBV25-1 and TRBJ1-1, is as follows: EADIYQTPRYLVIGTGKKITLECSQTMGHDKMYWYQQDPGMELHLIHYSYGVNSTEKGDLSSESTVSRIRTEHFPLTLESARPSHTSQYLCASSVRGPNTEAFFGQGTRLTVV.

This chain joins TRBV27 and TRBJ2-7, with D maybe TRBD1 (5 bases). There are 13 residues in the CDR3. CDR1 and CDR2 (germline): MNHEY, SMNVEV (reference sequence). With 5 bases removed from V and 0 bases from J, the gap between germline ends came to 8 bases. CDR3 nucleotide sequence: TGTGCCAGCAGTGCGACAGTCTCCTACGAGCAGTACTTC. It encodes CASSATVSYEQYF.

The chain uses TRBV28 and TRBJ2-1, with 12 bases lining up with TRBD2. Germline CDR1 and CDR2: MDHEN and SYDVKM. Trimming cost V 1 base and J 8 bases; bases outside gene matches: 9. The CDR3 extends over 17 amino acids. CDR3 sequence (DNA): TGTGCCAGCAGTTTATTCAACGGACTAGCGGGAACTGATGAGCAGTTCTTC. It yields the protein CASSLFNGLAGTDEQFF.

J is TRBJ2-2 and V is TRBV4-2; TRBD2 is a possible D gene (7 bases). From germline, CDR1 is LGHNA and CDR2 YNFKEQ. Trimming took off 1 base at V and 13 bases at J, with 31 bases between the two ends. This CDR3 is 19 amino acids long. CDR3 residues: CASSQADGGGGPFRIGLFF. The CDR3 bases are TGTGCCAGCAGCCAAGCCGACGGAGGGGGAGGGCCTTTCCGGATTGGGCTGTTTTTT.

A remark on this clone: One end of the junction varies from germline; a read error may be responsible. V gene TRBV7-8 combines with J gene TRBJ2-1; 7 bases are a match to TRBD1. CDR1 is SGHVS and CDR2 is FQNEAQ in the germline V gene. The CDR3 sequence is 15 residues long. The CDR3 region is CASSSRRDSYDEQFF. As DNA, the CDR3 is TGTGCCAGCAGCTCCCGCCGGGACAGCTACGATGAGCAGTTCTTC.

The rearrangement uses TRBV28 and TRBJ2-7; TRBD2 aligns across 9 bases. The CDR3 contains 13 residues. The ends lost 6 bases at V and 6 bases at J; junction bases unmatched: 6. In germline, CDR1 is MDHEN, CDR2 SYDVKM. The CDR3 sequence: CASSRSGGSEQYF. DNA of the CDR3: TGTGCCAGCAGCCGTAGCGGGGGCTCCGAGCAGTACTTC.

CDR3: CSVDGTSAHNEQFF. The CDR3, as DNA: TGCAGCGTTGACGGGACTAGCGCGCACAATGAGCAGTTCTTC. This rearrangement joins TRBV29-1 to TRBJ2-1, with TRBD2 matching over 10 bases. V gave up 3 bases and J gave up 5 bases; unmatched junction bases: 4. This CDR3 region has 14 residues. Germline V gives CDR1 SQVTM, CDR2 ANQGSEA.

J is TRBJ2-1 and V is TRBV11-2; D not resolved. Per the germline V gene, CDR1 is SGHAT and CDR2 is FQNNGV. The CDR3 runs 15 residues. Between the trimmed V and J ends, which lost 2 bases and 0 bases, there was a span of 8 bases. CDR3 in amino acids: CASSLLGPSYNEQFF. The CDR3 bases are TGTGCCAGCAGCTTACTAGGGCCCTCCTACAATGAGCAGTTCTTC.